This paragraph covers one TCR beta chain sequence. This specimen comes from a study of shared clonotypes between healthy human individuals. The authors divided CD4+ cells into CD45RA+ naive and CD45RA-negative memory subsets. This CDR3 spans 16 amino acids. Germline V CDR1 and CDR2: SEHNR, FQNEAQ (reference sequence). V gave up 5 bases and J gave up 3 bases, with 18 bases separating them. Profiling relied on immunoSEQ multiplex PCR, and the TCRdb table lists in-frame clones only, not all of them. The sample yields about 1.1 million clones, about 72% seen once. The clonotype originates from a man aged 18-30 years in good health. Some clones in this sample may be carry-over from other donors' samples. V and J are TRBV7-9 and TRBJ2-3; D may match TRBD1 or TRBD2 (5 bases each). Sequencing was done on a sample of memory CD4+ T cells from PBMCs. The sample's subset: CD45RA-negative fraction. CDR3 nucleotides: TGTGCCAGCAGCACCGCCCGGGACCCCAGTACAGATACGCAGTATTTT. It translates to CASSTARDPSTDTQYF.